Listed below are T cell receptor beta chains from one sample, sequenced in a study of shared T cell receptors in the human thymus. The data were produced by immunoSEQ multiplex PCR, yet TCRdb's version contains in-frame clones alone and is incomplete. The sample has some 640,000 clones, more than 70% seen once. The data also belong to a second study, concerning human thymus T cells.

The specimen was thymocytes. The receptors shown here come from a boy younger than two with a congenital heart defect. Each CDR3 is given with its conserved first and last residue. D genes are given only for firm matches. Size is omitted from some rows. Given values are once, few, many or a class for expanded clones.

v_gene	abundance	j_gene	d_gene	CDR3aa	CDR3nt
TRBV6-6	.	TRBJ2-1	TRBD1	CASRMTGGAYNEQFF	TGTGCCAGCAGAATGACAGGGGGCGCTTACAATGAGCAGTTCTTC
TRBV5-8	.	TRBJ1-5	TRBD1	CASSLNFTGGDQPQHF	TGTGCCAGCAGCTTGAATTTCACAGGGGGAGATCAGCCCCAGCATTTT
TRBV9	.	TRBJ1-1	.	CASSATGCAEAFF	TGTGCCAGCAGCGCTACAGGGTGCGCTGAAGCTTTCTTT
TRBV30	.	TRBJ1-2	.	CAWRAGGNYGYTF	TGTGCCTGGAGGGCGGGAGGGAACTATGGCTACACCTTC
TRBV6-6	.	TRBJ2-5	.	CASSYLAPAGQTQYF	TGTGCCAGCAGTTACCTGGCCCCGGCGGGACAGACCCAGTACTTC
TRBV28	once	TRBJ2-1	TRBD2	CASSSRLAQFF	TGTGCCAGCAGTTCTCGACTAGCTCAGTTCTTC
TRBV7-8	.	TRBJ2-5	.	CASSSLGQQETQYF	TGTGCCAGCAGCTCTCTCGGACAGCAAGAGACCCAGTACTTC
TRBV14	.	TRBJ2-3	TRBD2	CASSQNPAGGGTHTQYF	TGTGCCAGCAGCCAAAATCCCGCGGGGGGCGGTACCCATACGCAGTATTTT
TRBV6-5	.	TRBJ1-1	TRBD1	CASSWDRGPAAEAFF	TGTGCCAGCAGTTGGGACAGGGGCCCGGCCGCTGAAGCTTTCTTT
TRBV19	.	TRBJ1-2	TRBD1	CASRTKPGQSNYGYTF	TGTGCCAGTAGAACGAAACCGGGACAGTCTAACTATGGCTACACCTTC
TRBV21-1	.	TRBJ2-7	.	CASSKGGAPGLAGIYEQYF	TGTGCCAGCAGCAAAGGAGGGGCCCCAGGACTAGCGGGAATCTACGAGCAGTACTTC
TRBV28	.	TRBJ1-5	TRBD1	CASSPPGQGRYQPQHF	TGTGCCAGCAGTCCCCCGGGACAGGGGAGGTATCAGCCCCAGCATTTT
TRBV2	few	TRBJ1-1	.	CASSTASQGDTEAFF	TGTGCCAGCAGCACCGCGTCACAGGGTGACACTGAAGCTTTCTTT
TRBV7-9	once	TRBJ2-7	.	CASSSSTGPYEQYF	TGTGCCAGCAGCTCATCCACAGGCCCCTACGAGCAGTACTTC
TRBV5-1	.	TRBJ1-2	.	CASSIGHPYGYTF	TGCGCCAGCAGCATAGGACATCCCTATGGCTACACCTTC
TRBV6-5	.	TRBJ1-5	.	CASSYSDSGNQPQHF	TGTGCCAGCAGTTACTCAGACAGCGGCAATCAGCCCCAGCATTTT
TRBV30	.	TRBJ2-5	TRBD1	CAWSVQGIETQYF	TGTGCCTGGAGTGTACAGGGGATAGAGACCCAGTACTTC
TRBV15	.	TRBJ1-5	.	CATSRDNQGGLRALNQPQHF	TGTGCCACCAGCAGAGACAATCAAGGCGGACTCCGAGCCCTCAATCAGCCCCAGCATTTT
TRBV5-4	.	TRBJ2-7	TRBD1	CASSFTTDRDCYEQYF	TGTGCCAGCAGCTTTACCACGGACAGGGATTGTTACGAGCAGTACTTC
TRBV6-1	once	TRBJ1-2	TRBD1	CAARDRDYGYTF	TGTGCCGCTCGGGACAGGGACTATGGCTACACCTTC
TRBV27	.	TRBJ2-1	TRBD2	CASSSGTSFSYNEQFF	TGTGCCAGCAGTTCCGGGACTAGCTTTTCGTACAATGAGCAGTTCTTC
TRBV23-1	.	TRBJ1-3	TRBD1	CASSRQGKSGNTIYF	TGCGCCAGCAGCCGACAGGGTAAATCTGGAAACACCATATATTTT
TRBV7-9	.	TRBJ1-3	.	CASSPRSSGNTIYF	TGTGCCAGCAGCCCACGGAGCTCTGGAAACACCATATATTTT
TRBV5-1	.	TRBJ1-1	.	CASNRPGDTEAFF	TGCGCCAGCAACCGTCCGGGGGACACTGAAGCTTTCTTT
TRBV19	.	TRBJ1-5	.	CASSIGGLLGNQPQHF	TGTGCCAGTAGTATTGGGGGACTACTGGGCAATCAGCCCCAGCATTTT
TRBV4-3	.	TRBJ1-6	TRBD1	CASSQDLGRGNSPLHF	TGCGCCAGCAGCCAAGATCTAGGCAGGGGGAATTCACCCCTCCACTTT
TRBV29-1	.	TRBJ2-3	TRBD2	CSVGTSGYSTDTQYF	TGCAGCGTTGGGACTAGCGGGTACTCCACAGATACGCAGTATTTT
TRBV7-9	once	TRBJ1-3	.	CASSLEGTESDPGNTIYF	TGTGCCAGCAGCTTGGAGGGGACGGAGTCTGATCCTGGAAACACCATATATTTT
TRBV28	few	TRBJ1-2	.	CASSPGGDYGYTF	TGTGCCAGCAGCCCCGGGGGGGATTATGGCTACACCTTC
TRBV11-2	.	TRBJ2-7	TRBD2	CASSPRTSYLYEQYF	TGTGCCAGCAGCCCTCGGACTAGCTATCTCTACGAGCAGTACTTC
TRBV5-6	.	TRBJ2-5	TRBD2	CASSLELAGWETQYF	TGTGCCAGCAGCTTGGAGCTAGCGGGATGGGAGACCCAGTACTTC
TRBV29-1	.	TRBJ1-3	.	CSVEIRSGNTIYF	TGCAGCGTTGAAATTCGCTCTGGAAACACCATATATTTT
TRBV6-5	few	TRBJ2-7	.	CASSYSSPETYEQYF	TGTGCCAGCAGTTACTCGAGCCCCGAGACCTACGAGCAGTACTTC
TRBV6-5	once	TRBJ2-7	TRBD1	CASSKDRGNYEQYF	TGTGCCAGCAGTAAAGACAGGGGCAACTACGAGCAGTACTTC
TRBV6-6	.	TRBJ2-7	TRBD2	CASSYLSSGAYEQYF	TGTGCCAGCAGTTACCTCTCTAGCGGTGCCTACGAGCAGTACTTC
TRBV10-2	.	TRBJ1-5	.	CASGGAPGGMRNQPQHF	TGCGCCAGCGGTGGGGCTCCCGGGGGGATGAGAAATCAGCCCCAGCATTTT
TRBV28	once	TRBJ1-2	TRBD1	CASSLGFDREGYGYTF	TGTGCCAGCAGTTTGGGATTCGACAGGGAAGGCTATGGCTACACCTTC
TRBV11-2	.	TRBJ1-2	TRBD1	CASSHDRDLTNYGYTF	TGTGCCAGCAGTCACGACAGGGACCTTACTAACTATGGCTACACCTTC
TRBV5-1	.	TRBJ2-3	.	CASRQAPSLGTQYF	TGCGCCAGCAGACAGGCACCCTCCCTAGGTACGCAGTATTTT
TRBV28	.	TRBJ2-2	TRBD2	CASSPLSGRANTGELFF	TGTGCCAGCAGCCCACTTAGCGGGAGGGCAAACACCGGGGAGCTGTTTTTT
TRBV27	.	TRBJ1-2	TRBD1	CASSWQGQGFYGYTF	TGTGCCAGCAGTTGGCAGGGACAGGGGTTTTATGGCTACACCTTC
TRBV5-6	.	TRBJ1-2	TRBD1	CASSLVGTGGFRHGYTF	TGTGCCAGCAGCTTGGTTGGGACAGGGGGCTTTCGTCATGGCTACACCTTC
TRBV4-1	.	TRBJ2-3	.	CASSQVVGAGTDTQYF	TGCGCCAGCAGCCAAGTCGTGGGAGCTGGCACAGATACGCAGTATTTT
TRBV7-6	.	TRBJ1-4	TRBD1	CASSSGTGADEKLFF	TGTGCCAGCAGCTCAGGGACAGGGGCGGATGAAAAACTGTTTTTT
TRBV15	.	TRBJ1-3	.	CATSRDAGSSGNTIYF	TGTGCCACCAGCAGAGATGCGGGGAGCTCTGGAAACACCATATATTTT
TRBV14	.	TRBJ1-1	.	CASSRIPTSNTEAFF	TGTGCCAGCAGCCGTATTCCTACCTCGAACACTGAAGCTTTCTTT
TRBV7-9	.	TRBJ2-7	TRBD1	CASSSRYRGSYEQYF	TGTGCCAGCAGCTCGCGTTACAGGGGTTCCTACGAGCAGTACTTC
TRBV5-4	.	TRBJ2-3	.	CASSLDRPTHTDTQYF	TGTGCCAGCAGCTTGGACAGGCCGACCCACACAGATACGCAGTATTTT
TRBV4-1	.	TRBJ2-3	TRBD2	CASSRGGRADTQYF	TGCGCCAGCAGCCGGGGCGGGAGAGCAGATACGCAGTATTTT
TRBV28	.	TRBJ1-5	.	CASSLPGQKSNQPQHF	TGTGCCAGCAGTCTTCCGGGTCAAAAAAGCAATCAGCCCCAGCATTTT
TRBV6-6	.	TRBJ1-1	.	CASENRDTEAFF	TGTGCCAGCGAGAACAGGGACACTGAAGCTTTCTTT